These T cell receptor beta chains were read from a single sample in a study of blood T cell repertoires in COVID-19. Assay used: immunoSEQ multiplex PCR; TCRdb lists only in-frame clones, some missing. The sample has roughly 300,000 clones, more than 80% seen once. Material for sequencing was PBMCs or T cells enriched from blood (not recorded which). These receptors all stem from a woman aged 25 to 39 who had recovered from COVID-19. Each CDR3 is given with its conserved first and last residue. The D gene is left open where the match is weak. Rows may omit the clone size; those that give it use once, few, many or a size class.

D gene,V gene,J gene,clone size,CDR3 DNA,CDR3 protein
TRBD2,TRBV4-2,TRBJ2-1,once,TGTGCCAGCAGCCAAGAACCTAGCGGGAGCCAATACAATGAGCAGTTCTTC,CASSQEPSGSQYNEQFF
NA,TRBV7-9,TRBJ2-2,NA,TGTGCCAGCAGCTCCCCAGGGAAGACCGGGGAGCTGTTTTTT,CASSSPGKTGELFF
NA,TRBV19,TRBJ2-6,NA,TGTGCCAGTAGTATAGCCAGTATCTCTGGGGCCAACGTCCTGACTTTC,CASSIASISGANVLTF
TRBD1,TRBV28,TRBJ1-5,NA,TGTGCCAGCAGTCCCGGGACAGGGGGCTATCAGCCCCAGCATTTT,CASSPGTGGYQPQHF
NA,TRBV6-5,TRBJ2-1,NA,TGTGCCAGCAGCCCGAGCTCCTACAATGAGCAGTTCTTC,CASSPSSYNEQFF
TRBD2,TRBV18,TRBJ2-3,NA,TGTGCCAGCTCACGTACTAGCGGATCTCACACAGATACGCAGTATTTT,CASSRTSGSHTDTQYF
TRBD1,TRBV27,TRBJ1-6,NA,TGTGCCAGCAGTTGGACAGGGGATTCACCCCTCCACTTT,CASSWTGDSPLHF
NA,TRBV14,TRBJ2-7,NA,TGTGCCAGCAGCCAAGGGGGGGGCCCTTACGAGCAGTACTTC,CASSQGGGPYEQYF
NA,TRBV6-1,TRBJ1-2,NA,TGTGCCAGCAGTGAAGTTGGGGCCAGGGAGGGTGGCTACACCTTC,CASSEVGAREGGYTF
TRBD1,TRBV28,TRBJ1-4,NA,TGTGCCAGCAGCGGACAGGGCGCTAATGAAAAACTGTTTTTT,CASSGQGANEKLFF
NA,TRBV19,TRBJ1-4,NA,TGTGCCAGTAGTGGAGTCGGCCTTAATGAAAAACTGTTTTTT,CASSGVGLNEKLFF
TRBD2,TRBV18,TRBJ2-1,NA,TGTGCCAGCTCACCATCTCTAGCGGGAGGGTACAATGAGCAGTTCTTC,CASSPSLAGGYNEQFF
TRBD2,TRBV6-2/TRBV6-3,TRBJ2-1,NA,TGTGCCAGCAGCTCCCGGGGACTAGCGGGAGTCTATTCCAATGAGCAGTTCTTC,CASSSRGLAGVYSNEQFF
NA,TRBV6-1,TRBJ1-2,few,TGTGCCAGCAGTGAAGGAGTGGGAGCCTATGGCTACACCTTC,CASSEGVGAYGYTF
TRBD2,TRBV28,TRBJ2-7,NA,TGTGCCAGCAGTTTATCTAGCGGGAGGGGTGGTAACGAGCAGTACTTC,CASSLSSGRGGNEQYF
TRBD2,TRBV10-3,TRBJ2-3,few,TGTGCCATCAGCCAGTCCCTTAGCGGGAGGGTCACAGATACGCAGTATTTT,CAISQSLSGRVTDTQYF
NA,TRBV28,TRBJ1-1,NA,TGTGCCAGCAGTCCTAAGGACAGCTTACTCACTGAAGCTTTCTTT,CASSPKDSLLTEAFF
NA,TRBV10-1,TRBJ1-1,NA,TGCGCCAGCAGTGAAATCCAGGGTTGGAATTACGACTCTGAAGCTTTCTTT,CASSEIQGWNYDSEAFF
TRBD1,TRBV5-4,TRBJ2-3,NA,TGTGCCAGCAGCTCAAACAGGGGATCAAGCACAGATACGCAGTATTTT,CASSSNRGSSTDTQYF
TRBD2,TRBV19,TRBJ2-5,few,TGTGCCAGTAGTAACTCCGGACTAGCGGGAGTACAAGAGACCCAGTACTTC,CASSNSGLAGVQETQYF
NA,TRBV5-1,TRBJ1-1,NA,TGCGCCAGCAGCTTGGCTACAGACACTGAAGCTTTCTTT,CASSLATDTEAFF
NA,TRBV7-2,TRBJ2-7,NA,TGTGCCAGCAGCTTAGAAGGGTCCCAGGGAACCTACGAGCAGTACTTC,CASSLEGSQGTYEQYF
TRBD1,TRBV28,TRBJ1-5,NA,TGTGCCAGCAGTTCCCAGACAGGGTTAAATCAGCCCCAGCATTTT,CASSSQTGLNQPQHF
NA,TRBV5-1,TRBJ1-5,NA,TGCGCCAGCAGCTTGGATCAAAATCAGCCCCAGCATTTT,CASSLDQNQPQHF
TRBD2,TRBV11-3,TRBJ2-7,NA,TGTGCCAGCAGCTTAAGTAGCGGGAGCTACGAGCAGTACTTC,CASSLSSGSYEQYF
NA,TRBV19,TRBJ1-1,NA,TGTGCCAGTAGTATCGTCAGCGGAGCTTTCTTT,CASSIVSGAFF
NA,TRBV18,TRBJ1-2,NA,TGTGCCAGCTCACCACTGAGGGATGGCTACACCTTC,CASSPLRDGYTF
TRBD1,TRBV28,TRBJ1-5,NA,TGTGCCAGCAGTTCCGGACAGGGAGATCAGCCCCAGCATTTT,CASSSGQGDQPQHF
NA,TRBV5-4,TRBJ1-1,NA,TGTGCCAGCAGATCTGAGGGTTCGGACACTGAAGCTTTCTTT,CASRSEGSDTEAFF
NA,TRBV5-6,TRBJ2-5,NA,TGTGCCAGCAGCCAGGATTCGACAGCGCAAGAGACCCAGTACTTC,CASSQDSTAQETQYF
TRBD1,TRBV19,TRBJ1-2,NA,TGTGCCAGTAGTCCCGACAGGGATCGCTATGGCTACACCTTC,CASSPDRDRYGYTF
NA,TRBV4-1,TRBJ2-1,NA,TGCGCCAGCAGCCAAGGCCTAGAATTGGGTGAGCAGTTCTTC,CASSQGLELGEQFF
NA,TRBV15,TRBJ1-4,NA,TGTGCCACCCGGTCTATAAGAGACACAACTAATGAAAAACTGTTTTTT,CATRSIRDTTNEKLFF
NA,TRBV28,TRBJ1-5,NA,TGTGCCCCTATTTACAGCCGCAATCAGCCCCAGCATTTT,CAPIYSRNQPQHF
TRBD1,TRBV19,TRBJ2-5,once,TGTGCCAGTGGACCGACAGGGGAAGAGACCCAGTACTTC,CASGPTGEETQYF
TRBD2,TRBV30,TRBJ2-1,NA,TGTGCCTGGTATAACCCGGGACTAGATAACAATGAGCAGTTCTTC,CAWYNPGLDNNEQFF
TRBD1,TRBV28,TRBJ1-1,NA,TGTGCCAGCAGTTCAGCACAGGGGCCTGAAGCTTTCTTT,CASSSAQGPEAFF
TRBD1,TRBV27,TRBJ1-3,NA,TGTGCCAGCAGCATGGGACAGGGTGCAGGAAACACCATATATTTT,CASSMGQGAGNTIYF
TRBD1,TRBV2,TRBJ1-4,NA,TGTGCCAGCAGTGAGTCTCAGGGGGCGAGGGAAAAACTGTTTTTT,CASSESQGAREKLFF
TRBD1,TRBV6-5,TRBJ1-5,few,TGTGCCAGCAGCCTTCAGGGGGCTAACAATCAGCCCCAGCATTTT,CASSLQGANNQPQHF
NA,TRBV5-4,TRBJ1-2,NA,TGTGCCAGCAGCCCGGAAAACAGAATCTATGGCTACACCTTC,CASSPENRIYGYTF
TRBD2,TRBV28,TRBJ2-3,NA,TGTGCCAGCAGTTTGTCAGCGGGAGTGACAGATACGCAGTATTTT,CASSLSAGVTDTQYF
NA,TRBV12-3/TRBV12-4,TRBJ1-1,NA,TGTGCCAGCAGTTTTACAAGGAGCACTGAAGCTTTCTTT,CASSFTRSTEAFF
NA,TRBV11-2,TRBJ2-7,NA,TGTGCCAGCAGCTTAGTGAGTAGCTCCTACGAGCAGTACTTC,CASSLVSSSYEQYF
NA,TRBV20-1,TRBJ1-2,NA,TGCAGTGCTAGAAGGGGGTGGGGCTACACCTTC,CSARRGWGYTF
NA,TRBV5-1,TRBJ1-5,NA,TGCGCCAGCAGCTTCGACAGCCGCAATCAGCCCCAGCATTTT,CASSFDSRNQPQHF
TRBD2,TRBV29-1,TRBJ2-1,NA,TGCAGCGATGGACTAGCGGGAGGGAATGAGCAGTTCTTC,CSDGLAGGNEQFF
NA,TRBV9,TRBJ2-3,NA,TGTGCCAGCAGCGTCCCGGGGGGCACAGATACGCAGTATTTT,CASSVPGGTDTQYF
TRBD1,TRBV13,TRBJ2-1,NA,TGTGCCAGCAGCCCCCGACAGGGGGGCAATGAGCAGTTCTTC,CASSPRQGGNEQFF
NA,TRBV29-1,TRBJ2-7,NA,TGCAGCGTTGAAGGACTTTCCTACGAGCAGTACTTC,CSVEGLSYEQYF